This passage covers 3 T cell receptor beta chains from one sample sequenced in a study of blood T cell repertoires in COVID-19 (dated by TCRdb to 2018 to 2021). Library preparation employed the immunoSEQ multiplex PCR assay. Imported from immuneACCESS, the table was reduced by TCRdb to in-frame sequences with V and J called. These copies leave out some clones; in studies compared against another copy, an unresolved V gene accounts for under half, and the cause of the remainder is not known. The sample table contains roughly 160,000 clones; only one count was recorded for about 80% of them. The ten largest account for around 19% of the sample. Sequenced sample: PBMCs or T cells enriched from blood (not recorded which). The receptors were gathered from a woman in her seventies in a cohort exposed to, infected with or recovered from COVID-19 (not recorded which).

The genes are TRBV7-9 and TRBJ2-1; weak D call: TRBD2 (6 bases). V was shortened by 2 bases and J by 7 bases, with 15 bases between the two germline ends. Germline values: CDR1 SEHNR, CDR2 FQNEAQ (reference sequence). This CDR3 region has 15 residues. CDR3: CASSLWAGIFNEQFF. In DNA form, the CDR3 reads TGTGCCAGCAGCTTATGGGCGGGAATTTTTAATGAGCAGTTCTTC.

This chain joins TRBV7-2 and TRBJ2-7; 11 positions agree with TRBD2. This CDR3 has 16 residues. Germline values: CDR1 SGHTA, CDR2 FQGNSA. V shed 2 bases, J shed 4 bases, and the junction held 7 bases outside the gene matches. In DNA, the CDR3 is TGTGCCAGCAGCTTACTGGCTAGCGGGAGGCGGTACGAGCAGTACTTC. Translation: CASSLLASGRRYEQYF.

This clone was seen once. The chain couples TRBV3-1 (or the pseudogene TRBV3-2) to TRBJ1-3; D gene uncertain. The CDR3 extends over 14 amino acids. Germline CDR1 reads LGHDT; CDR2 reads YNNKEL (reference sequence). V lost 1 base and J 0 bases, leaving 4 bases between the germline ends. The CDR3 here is CASSQGASGNTIYF. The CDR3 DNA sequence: TGTGCCAGCAGCCAAGGAGCCTCTGGAAACACCATATATTTT.